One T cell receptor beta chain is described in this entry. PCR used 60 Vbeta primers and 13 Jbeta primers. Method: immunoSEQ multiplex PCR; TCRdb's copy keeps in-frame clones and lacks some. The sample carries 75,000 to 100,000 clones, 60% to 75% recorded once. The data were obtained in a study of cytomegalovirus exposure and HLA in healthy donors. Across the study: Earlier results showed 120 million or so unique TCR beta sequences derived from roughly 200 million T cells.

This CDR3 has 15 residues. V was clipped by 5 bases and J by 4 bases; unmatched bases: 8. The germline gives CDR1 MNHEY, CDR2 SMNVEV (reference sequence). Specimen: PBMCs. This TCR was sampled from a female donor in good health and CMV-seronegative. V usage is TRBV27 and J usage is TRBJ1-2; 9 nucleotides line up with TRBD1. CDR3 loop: CASSQGQGLPYGYTF. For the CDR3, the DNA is TGTGCCAGCAGTCAAGGACAGGGGTTACCCTATGGCTACACCTTC.